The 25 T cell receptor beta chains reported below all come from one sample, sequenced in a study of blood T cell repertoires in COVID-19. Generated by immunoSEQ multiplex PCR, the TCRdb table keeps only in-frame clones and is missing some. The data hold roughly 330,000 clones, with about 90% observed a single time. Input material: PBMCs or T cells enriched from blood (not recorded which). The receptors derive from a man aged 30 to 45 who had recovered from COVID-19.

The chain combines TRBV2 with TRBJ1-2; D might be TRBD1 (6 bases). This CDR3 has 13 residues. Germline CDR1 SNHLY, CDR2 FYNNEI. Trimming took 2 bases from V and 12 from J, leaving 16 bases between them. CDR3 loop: CASSEYRALANTF. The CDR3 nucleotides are TGTGCCAGCAGTGAATACAGGGCGCTGGCTAACACCTTC.

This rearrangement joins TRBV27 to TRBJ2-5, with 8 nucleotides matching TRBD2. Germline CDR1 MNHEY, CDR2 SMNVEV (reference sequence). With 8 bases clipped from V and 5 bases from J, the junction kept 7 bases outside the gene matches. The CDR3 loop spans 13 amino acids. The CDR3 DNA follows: TGTGCCAGCTCCCCGGGGGGGGCTGAGACCCAGTACTTC. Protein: CASSPGGAETQYF.

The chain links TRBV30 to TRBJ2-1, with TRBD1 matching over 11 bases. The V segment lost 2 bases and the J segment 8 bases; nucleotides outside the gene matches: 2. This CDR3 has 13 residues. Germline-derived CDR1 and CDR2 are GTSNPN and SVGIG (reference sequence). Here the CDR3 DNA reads TGTGCCTGGAGTAGGGACAGGGGGGATGAGCAGTTCTTC. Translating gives CAWSRDRGDEQFF.

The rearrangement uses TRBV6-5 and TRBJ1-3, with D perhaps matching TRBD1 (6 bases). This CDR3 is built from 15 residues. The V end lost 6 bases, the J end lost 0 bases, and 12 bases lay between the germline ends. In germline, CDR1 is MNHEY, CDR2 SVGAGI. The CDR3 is CASSQGHSSGNTIYF. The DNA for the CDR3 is TGTGCCAGCAGCCAGGGACATTCCTCTGGAAACACCATATATTTT.

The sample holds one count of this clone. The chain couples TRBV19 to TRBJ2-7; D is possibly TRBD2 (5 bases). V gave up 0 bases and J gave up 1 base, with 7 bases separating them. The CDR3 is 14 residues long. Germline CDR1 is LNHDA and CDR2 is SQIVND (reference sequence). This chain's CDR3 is CASSIDWESYEQYF. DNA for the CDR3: TGTGCCAGTAGTATAGATTGGGAGTCCTACGAGCAGTACTTC.

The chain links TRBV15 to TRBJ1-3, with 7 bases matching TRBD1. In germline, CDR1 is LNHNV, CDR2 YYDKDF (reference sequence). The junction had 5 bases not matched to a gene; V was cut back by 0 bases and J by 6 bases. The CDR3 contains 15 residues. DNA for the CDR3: TGTGCCACCAGCAGAGAAGGGGGCGAAGAAAACACCATATATTTT. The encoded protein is CATSREGGEENTIYF.

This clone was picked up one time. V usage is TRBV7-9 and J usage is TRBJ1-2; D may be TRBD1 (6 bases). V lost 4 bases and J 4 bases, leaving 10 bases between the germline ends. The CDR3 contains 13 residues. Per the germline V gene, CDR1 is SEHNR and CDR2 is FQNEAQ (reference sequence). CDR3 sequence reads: CASSYTGFYGYTF. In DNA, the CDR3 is TGTGCCAGCAGCTACACAGGGTTCTATGGCTACACCTTC.

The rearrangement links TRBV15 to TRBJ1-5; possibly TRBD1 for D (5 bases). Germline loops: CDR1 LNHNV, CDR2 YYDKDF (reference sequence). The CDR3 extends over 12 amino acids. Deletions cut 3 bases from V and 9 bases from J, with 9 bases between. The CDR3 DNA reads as TGTGCCACCAGCAGTTGGGGGGGGCCCCAGCATTTT. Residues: CATSSWGGPQHF.

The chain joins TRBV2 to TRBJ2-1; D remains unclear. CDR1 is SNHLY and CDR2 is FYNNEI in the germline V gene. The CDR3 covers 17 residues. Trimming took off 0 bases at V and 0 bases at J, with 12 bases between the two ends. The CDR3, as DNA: TGTGCCAGCAGTGAAGCGTACCCCACGAGCTCCTACAATGAGCAGTTCTTC. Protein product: CASSEAYPTSSYNEQFF.

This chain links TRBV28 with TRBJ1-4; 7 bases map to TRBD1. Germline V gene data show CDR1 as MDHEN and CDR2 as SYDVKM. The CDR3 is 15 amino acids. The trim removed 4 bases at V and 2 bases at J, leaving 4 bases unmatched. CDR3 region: CASSSEGATNEKLFF. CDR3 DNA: TGTGCCAGCAGTTCTGAGGGGGCCACTAATGAAAAACTGTTTTTT.

CDR3: CASSKRTGAYEQYF. DNA of the CDR3: TGTGCCAGCAGCAAACGGACGGGAGCCTACGAGCAGTACTTC. The chain joins TRBV3-1 (or the pseudogene TRBV3-2) to TRBJ2-7, with D maybe TRBD2 (6 bases). The ends were cut back, 5 bases at V and 2 bases at J, with 13 bases in the middle. The V gene's germline CDR1 is LGHDT and CDR2 YNNKEL (reference sequence). This CDR3 spans 14 amino acids.

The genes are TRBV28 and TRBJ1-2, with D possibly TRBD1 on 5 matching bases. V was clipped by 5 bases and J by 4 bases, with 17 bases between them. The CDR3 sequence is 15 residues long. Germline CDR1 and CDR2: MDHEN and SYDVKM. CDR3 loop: CASSPPGVKVYGYTF. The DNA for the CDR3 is TGTGCCAGCAGTCCCCCGGGGGTAAAGGTCTATGGCTACACCTTC.

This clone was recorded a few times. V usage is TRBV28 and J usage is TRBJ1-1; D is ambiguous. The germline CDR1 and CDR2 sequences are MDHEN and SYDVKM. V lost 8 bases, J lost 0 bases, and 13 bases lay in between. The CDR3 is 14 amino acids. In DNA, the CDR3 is TGTGCCAGCCAAAAACCGACTTTGAACACTGAAGCTTTCTTT. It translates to CASQKPTLNTEAFF.

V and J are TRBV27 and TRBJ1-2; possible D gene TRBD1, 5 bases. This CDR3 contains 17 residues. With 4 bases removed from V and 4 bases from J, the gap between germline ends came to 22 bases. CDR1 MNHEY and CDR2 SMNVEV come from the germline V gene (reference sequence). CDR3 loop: CASSSLATSYGAYGYTF. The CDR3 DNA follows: TGTGCCAGCAGTTCCCTGGCGACAAGCTATGGGGCCTATGGCTACACCTTC.

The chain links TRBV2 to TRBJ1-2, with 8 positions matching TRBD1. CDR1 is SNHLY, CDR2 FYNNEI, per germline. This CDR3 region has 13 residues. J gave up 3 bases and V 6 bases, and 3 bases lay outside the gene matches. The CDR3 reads CASRQGVDYGYTF. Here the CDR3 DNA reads TGTGCCAGCAGACAGGGGGTAGACTATGGCTACACCTTC.

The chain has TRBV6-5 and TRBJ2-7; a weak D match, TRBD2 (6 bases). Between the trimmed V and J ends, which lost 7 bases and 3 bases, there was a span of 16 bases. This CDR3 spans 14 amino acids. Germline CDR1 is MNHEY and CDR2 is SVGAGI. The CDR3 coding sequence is TGTGCCAGCATCCTGGGGGAGGTTAACTACGAGCAGTACTTC. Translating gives CASILGEVNYEQYF.

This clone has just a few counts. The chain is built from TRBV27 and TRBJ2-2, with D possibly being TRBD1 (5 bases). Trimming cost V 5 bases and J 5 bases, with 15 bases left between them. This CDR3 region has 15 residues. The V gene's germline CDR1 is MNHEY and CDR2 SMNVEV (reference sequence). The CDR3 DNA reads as TGTGCCAGCAGTGCTCAACTGGCAGGGACCGGGGAGCTGTTTTTT. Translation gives CASSAQLAGTGELFF.

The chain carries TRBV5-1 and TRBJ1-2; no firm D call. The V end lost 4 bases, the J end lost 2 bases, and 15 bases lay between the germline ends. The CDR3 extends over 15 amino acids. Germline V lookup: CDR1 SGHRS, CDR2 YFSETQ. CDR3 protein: CASSPSAEANYGYTF. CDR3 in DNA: TGCGCCAGCAGCCCATCCGCTGAAGCAAACTATGGCTACACCTTC. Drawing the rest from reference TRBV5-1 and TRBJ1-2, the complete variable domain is KAGVTQTPRYLIKTRGQQVTLSCSPISGHRSVSWYQQTPGQGLQFLFEYFSETQRNKGNFPGRFSGRQFSNSRSEMNVSTLELGDSALYLCASSPSAEANYGYTFGSGTRLTVV.

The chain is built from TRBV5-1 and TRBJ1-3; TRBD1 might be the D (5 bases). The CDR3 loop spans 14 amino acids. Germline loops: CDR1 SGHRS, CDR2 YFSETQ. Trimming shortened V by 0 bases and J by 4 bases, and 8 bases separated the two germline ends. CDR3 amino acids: CASSLADSGNTIYF. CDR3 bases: TGCGCCAGCAGCTTGGCCGACAGCGGAAACACCATATATTTT.

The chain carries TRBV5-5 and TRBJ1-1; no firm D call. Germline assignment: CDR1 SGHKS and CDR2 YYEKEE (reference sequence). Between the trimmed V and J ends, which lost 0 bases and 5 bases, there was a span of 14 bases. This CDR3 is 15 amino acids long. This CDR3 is CASSLVAGEVTEAFF. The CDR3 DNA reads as TGTGCCAGCAGCTTGGTGGCTGGAGAGGTGACTGAAGCTTTCTTT.

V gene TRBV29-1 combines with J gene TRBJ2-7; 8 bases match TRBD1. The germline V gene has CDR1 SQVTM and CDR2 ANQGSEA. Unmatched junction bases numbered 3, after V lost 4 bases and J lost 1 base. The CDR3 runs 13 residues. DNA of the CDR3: TGCAGCGTTGGTGGACAGGGATCCTACGAGCAGTACTTC. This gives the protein CSVGGQGSYEQYF.

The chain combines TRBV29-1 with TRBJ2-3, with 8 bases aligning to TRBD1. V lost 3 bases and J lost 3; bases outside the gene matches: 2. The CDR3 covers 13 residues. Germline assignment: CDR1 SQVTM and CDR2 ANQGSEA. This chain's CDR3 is CSVETGETDTQYF. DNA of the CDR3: TGCAGCGTTGAGACAGGGGAGACAGATACGCAGTATTTT.

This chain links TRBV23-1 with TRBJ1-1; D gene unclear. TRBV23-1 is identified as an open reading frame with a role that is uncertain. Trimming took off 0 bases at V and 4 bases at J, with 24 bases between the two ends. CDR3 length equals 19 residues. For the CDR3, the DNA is TGCGCCAGCAGTCAATCTAAGAAATTAGAAGTTGAGGGTTCCACTGAAGCTTTCTTT. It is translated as CASSQSKKLEVEGSTEAFF.

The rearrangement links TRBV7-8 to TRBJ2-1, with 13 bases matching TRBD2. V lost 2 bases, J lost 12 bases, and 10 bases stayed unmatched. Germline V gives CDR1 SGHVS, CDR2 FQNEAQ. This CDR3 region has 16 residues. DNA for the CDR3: TGTGCCAGCAGCTTAACTAGCGGGGGGGCTCCCCGCGGGCAGTTCTTC. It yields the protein CASSLTSGGAPRGQFF. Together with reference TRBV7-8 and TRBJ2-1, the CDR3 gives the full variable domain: GAGVSQSPRYKVAKRGQDVALRCDPISGHVSLFWYQQALGQGPEFLTYFQNEAQLDKSGLPSDRFFAERPEGSVSTLKIQRTQQEDSAVYLCASSLTSGGAPRGQFFGPGTRLTVL.

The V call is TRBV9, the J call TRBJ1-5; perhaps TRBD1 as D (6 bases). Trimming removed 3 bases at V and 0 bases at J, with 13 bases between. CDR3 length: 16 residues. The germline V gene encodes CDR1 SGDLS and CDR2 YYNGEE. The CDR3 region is CASSGAGQHSNQPQHF. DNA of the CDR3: TGTGCCAGCAGCGGGGCAGGACAGCATAGCAATCAGCCCCAGCATTTT.